This entry lists 25 T cell receptor beta chains sequenced from one sample in a study of shared clonotypes between healthy human individuals. Sequencing was performed with immunoSEQ multiplex PCR; in TCRdb, only in-frame clones are kept and a portion is missing. Here the sample spans approximately 2,000,000 clones, just under 95% being singletons. Selected positively for CCR7 and CD45RO-negative, naive CD8 cells excluded terminally differentiated effector memory CD45RA+ cells. The specimen sequenced was naive CD8+ T cells from PBMCs. These receptors were collected from a man between 18 and 35 years old in good health. Some clones in this sample may be carry-over from other donors' samples.

This clone was counted a single time. The chain uses TRBV11-2 and TRBJ2-7; D not resolved. V was clipped by 4 bases and J by 7 bases, with 14 bases between them. The length of the CDR3 is 13 residues. Germline V lookup: CDR1 SGHAT, CDR2 FQNNGV. The CDR3 nucleotides are TGTGCCAGCAGCTCCCCGGGCGTCTTGGAGCAGTACTTC. Translated, it gives CASSSPGVLEQYF.

The chain joins TRBV15 to TRBJ1-5, with D unresolved. Deletions cut 1 base from V and 7 bases from J, with 11 bases between. CDR3 size: 14 residues. Germline loops: CDR1 LNHNV, CDR2 YYDKDF (reference sequence). The CDR3 coding sequence is TGTGCCACCAGCAGAGCTTTCGGGGAACAGCCCCAGCATTTT. Translation: CATSRAFGEQPQHF.

The chain employs TRBV9 and TRBJ2-1, with D perhaps matching TRBD2 (5 bases). This CDR3 comprises 13 residues. The germline gives CDR1 SGDLS, CDR2 YYNGEE. V was pared by 0 bases and J by 7 bases, with 8 bases between. CDR3 protein: CASSVVPGNEQFF. For the CDR3, the DNA is TGTGCCAGCAGCGTAGTTCCGGGAAATGAGCAGTTCTTC.

This chain uses TRBV5-4 with TRBJ1-3; D is unclear. Germline V CDR1 and CDR2: SGHNT, YYREEE (reference sequence). The CDR3 length is 13 residues. Trimming cost V 2 bases and J 8 bases, with 11 bases left between them. The CDR3 DNA follows: TGTGCCAGCAGCTTTCGGTCTGTGGACACCATATATTTT. Its protein is CASSFRSVDTIYF.

The genes are TRBV7-8 and TRBJ1-2, with TRBD1 as a possible D gene (6 bases). V was clipped by 4 bases and J by 8 bases, with 14 bases between them. Per germline, CDR1 SGHVS and CDR2 FQNEAQ. This CDR3 region has 13 residues. CDR3 bases: TGTGCCAGCAGCTACGAGACAGGATGGGGCTACACCTTC. It is translated as CASSYETGWGYTF. Full variable domain (missing parts from reference TRBV7-8 and TRBJ1-2): GAGVSQSPRYKVAKRGQDVALRCDPISGHVSLFWYQQALGQGPEFLTYFQNEAQLDKSGLPSDRFFAERPEGSVSTLKIQRTQQEDSAVYLCASSYETGWGYTFGSGTRLTVV.

The rearrangement uses TRBV10-3 and TRBJ1-5; tentative D call: TRBD1 (6 bases). This CDR3 comprises 13 residues. The V gene's germline CDR1 is ENHRY and CDR2 SYGVKD. With 11 bases removed from V and 3 bases from J, the gap between germline ends came to 14 bases. The CDR3 loop reads CASQGRDNQPQHF. CDR3 nucleotides: TGTGCCTCACAGGGCCGAGACAATCAGCCCCAGCATTTT.

This clone was detected only once. The chain combines TRBV5-1 with TRBJ2-7; 11 bases agree with TRBD1. The CDR3 contains 14 residues. In germline, CDR1 is SGHRS, CDR2 YFSETQ. The J segment lost 7 bases and the V segment lost 4 bases, leaving 7 bases of the junction unmatched. The DNA for the CDR3 is TGCGCCAGCAGCCCGGGACAGGGGGTAGGGGAGCAGTACTTC. Protein: CASSPGQGVGEQYF.

This clone was observed a single time. Written as DNA, the CDR3 is TGTGCCAGCAGTCTGGCCGGAATCAATCAGCCCCAGCATTTT. Amino acid sequence: CASSLAGINQPQHF. V usage is TRBV6-5 and J usage is TRBJ1-5; no reliable D call. The germline V and J ends were trimmed by 5 bases and 3 bases, with 11 bases remaining between them. The germline gives CDR1 MNHEY, CDR2 SVGAGI. The CDR3 contains 14 residues.

CDR3 in amino acids: CASSSRTSPERQFF. CDR3 nucleotides: TGTGCCAGCAGCTCCCGGACTAGCCCCGAACGGCAGTTCTTC. This chain uses TRBV11-2 with TRBJ2-1, with TRBD2 matching over 8 bases. The V gene's germline CDR1 is SGHAT and CDR2 FQNNGV. The CDR3 loop spans 14 amino acids. Trimming cost V 4 bases and J 12 bases; bases outside gene matches: 11. The whole variable domain, filled in from reference TRBV11-2 and TRBJ2-1, reads EAGVAQSPRYKIIEKRQSVAFWCNPISGHATLYWYQQILGQGPKLLIQFQNNGVVDDSQLPKDRFSAERLKGVDSTLKIQPAKLEDSAVYLCASSSRTSPERQFFGPGTRLTVL.

The chain has TRBV9 and TRBJ2-1; 7 bases align to TRBD2. This CDR3 has 16 residues. J lost 1 base, V lost 0 bases, and 4 bases had no gene match. CDR1 is SGDLS, CDR2 YYNGEE, per germline. This CDR3 reads CASSVVGGRSYNEQFF. CDR3 sequence (DNA): TGTGCCAGCAGCGTAGTCGGCGGGAGATCCTACAATGAGCAGTTCTTC.

The chain is built from TRBV5-1 and TRBJ2-1; D remains unclear. CDR1 and CDR2 (germline): SGHRS, YFSETQ. The V end was cut by 2 bases, the J end by 6 bases, with 6 bases between. The CDR3 has 12 residues. The CDR3 region has the DNA TGCGCCAGCAGCTTAGGGTTCAATGAGCAGTTCTTC. As protein: CASSLGFNEQFF. Using reference TRBV5-1 and TRBJ2-1 for the parts outside the CDR3, the full variable domain is KAGVTQTPRYLIKTRGQQVTLSCSPISGHRSVSWYQQTPGQGLQFLFEYFSETQRNKGNFPGRFSGRQFSNSRSEMNVSTLELGDSALYLCASSLGFNEQFFGPGTRLTVL.

This clone showed up just once. The chain carries TRBV13 and TRBJ2-7, with a possible D match to TRBD2 (5 bases). The V and J ends lost 5 bases and 0 bases respectively, with 17 bases between them. The germline V gene encodes CDR1 PRHDT and CDR2 FYEKMQ (reference sequence). CDR3 length: 16 amino acids. The CDR3 region is CASSQQKTGYSYEQYF. In DNA, the CDR3 is TGTGCCAGCAGCCAACAGAAAACGGGATACTCCTACGAGCAGTACTTC.

J is TRBJ2-3 and V is TRBV7-9, with TRBD1 matching 9 bases. The CDR3 has 18 amino acids. Germline CDR1 SEHNR, CDR2 FQNEAQ (reference sequence). The J segment lost 5 bases and the V segment lost 5 bases, leaving 17 bases of the junction unmatched. This CDR3 is CASSPNDPDRGAVDTQYF. The CDR3 DNA follows: TGTGCCAGCAGCCCCAATGATCCGGACAGGGGAGCGGTAGATACGCAGTATTTT.

The chain uses TRBV5-6 and TRBJ2-7; maybe TRBD1 (6 bases). The V end was cut by 5 bases, the J end by 0 bases, with 15 bases between. The CDR3 spans 15 residues. The germline gives CDR1 SGHDT, CDR2 YYEEEE. The CDR3 reads CASSTARGISYEQYF. CDR3 nucleotide sequence: TGTGCCAGCAGTACTGCCAGGGGTATCTCCTACGAGCAGTACTTC.

The chain joins TRBV1 to TRBJ2-5; TRBD2, the D gene given by the table, was not confirmed from the DNA. TRBV1 is deemed a pseudogene. The CDR3 runs 16 residues. CDR3 sequence reads: CTSSQDGLAGQETQYF. CDR3 bases: TGCACCAGCAGCCAAGACGGGCTAGCGGGACAAGAGACCCAGTACTTC.

This clone was picked up a small number of times. This rearrangement joins TRBV29-1 to TRBJ1-1, with no clear D. This CDR3 comprises 10 residues. With 8 bases removed from V and 2 bases from J, the gap between germline ends came to 6 bases. Looked up from germline, CDR1 is SQVTM and CDR2 is ANQGSEA. CDR3 region: CSSTNTEAFF. The CDR3 DNA follows: TGCAGCTCCACCAACACTGAAGCTTTCTTT.

This clone came up many times. The CDR3 nucleotides read TGTGCCAGCAGCTTAAATTCCGGCTCTGGAAACACCATATATTTT. This sequence encodes CASSLNSGSGNTIYF. The chain recombines TRBV11-2 with TRBJ1-3; unclear D gene. Trimming took 2 bases from V and 0 from J, leaving 8 bases between them. The CDR3 sequence is 15 residues long. Germline V lookup: CDR1 SGHAT, CDR2 FQNNGV.

This chain connects TRBV4-3 to TRBJ1-5; the D gene is possibly TRBD1 (5 bases). V was cut by 4 bases and J by 1 base, with 11 bases left in between. The CDR3 extends over 15 amino acids. The V gene's germline CDR1 is LGHNA and CDR2 YSLEER. CDR3 in amino acids: CASSPGTYSNQPQHF. In DNA, the CDR3 is TGCGCCAGCAGCCCAGGGACGTACAGCAATCAGCCCCAGCATTTT.

The chain employs TRBV28 and TRBJ2-7, with TRBD1 as a possible D gene (5 bases). This CDR3 has 16 amino acids. V shed 6 bases and J shed 6 bases, with 24 bases lying between them. Germline lookup yields CDR1 MDHEN and CDR2 SYDVKM. CDR3 sequence reads: CASSRIADLAGPEQYF. CDR3 nucleotides: TGTGCCAGCAGCCGTATAGCCGACCTGGCAGGGCCCGAGCAGTACTTC.

The chain recombines TRBV10-3 with TRBJ1-4, with D possibly TRBD1 on 5 matching bases. Germline loops: CDR1 ENHRY, CDR2 SYGVKD. CDR3 size: 15 residues. Trimming removed 4 bases from V and 4 bases from J, with 13 bases in between. The DNA for the CDR3 is TGTGCCATCAGTGTTGGGGGGTCCATTAATGAAAAACTGTTTTTT. It specifies CAISVGGSINEKLFF.

This clone was seen a few times. The chain employs TRBV4-2 and TRBJ1-1; 8 nucleotides align to TRBD1. Germline V gene lookup returns CDR1 LGHNA and CDR2 YNFKEQ. The CDR3 is made up of 14 amino acids. Trimming took 1 base from V and 4 from J; bases not matched to a gene: 2. The CDR3 bases are TGTGCCAGCAGCCAAGGGACAGGGCCCACTGAAGCTTTCTTT. Encoded protein: CASSQGTGPTEAFF.

The chain carries TRBV27 and TRBJ2-2; D gene uncertain. This CDR3 has 17 residues. Germline V gene sequence: CDR1 MNHEY, CDR2 SMNVEV (reference sequence). The V gene lost 0 bases and the J gene lost 1 base, with 12 bases spanning the gap. CDR3 amino acids: CASSLSPGFGNTGELFF. The CDR3 nucleotides are TGTGCCAGCAGTTTATCCCCAGGATTCGGGAACACCGGGGAGCTGTTTTTT.

The genes are TRBV6-5 and TRBJ2-1; D is unclear. This CDR3 comprises 16 residues. CDR1 MNHEY and CDR2 SVGAGI come from the germline V gene. V was clipped by 0 bases and J by 8 bases, with 17 bases between them. For the CDR3, the DNA is TGTGCCAGCAGTTACTCGCCCAAATCATCACGATATGAGCAGTTCTTC. Protein product: CASSYSPKSSRYEQFF.

This chain connects TRBV28 to TRBJ2-1; D possibly corresponds to TRBD1 (6 bases). The CDR3 covers 13 residues. In germline, CDR1 is MDHEN, CDR2 SYDVKM. Trimming left V 5 bases short and J 4 bases short, with 9 bases between. CDR3 region: CASSITGYNEQFF. The CDR3 DNA reads as TGTGCCAGCAGTATTACAGGGTACAATGAGCAGTTCTTC. Variable domain in full (rest from reference TRBV28 and TRBJ2-1): DVKVTQSSRYLVKRTGEKVFLECVQDMDHENMFWYRQDPGLGLRLIYFSYDVKMKEKGDIPEGYSVSREKKERFSLILESASTNQTSMYLCASSITGYNEQFFGPGTRLTVL.

This clone was recorded many times. The chain joins TRBV6-1 to TRBJ2-1; 8 bases align to TRBD2. This CDR3 comprises 15 residues. V lost 2 bases and J lost 0; bases outside the gene matches: 0. Germline V CDR1 and CDR2: MNHNS, SASEGT. CDR3 sequence: CASSESGGSYNEQFF. In nucleotides, the CDR3 is TGTGCCAGCAGTGAAAGCGGGGGCTCCTACAATGAGCAGTTCTTC.